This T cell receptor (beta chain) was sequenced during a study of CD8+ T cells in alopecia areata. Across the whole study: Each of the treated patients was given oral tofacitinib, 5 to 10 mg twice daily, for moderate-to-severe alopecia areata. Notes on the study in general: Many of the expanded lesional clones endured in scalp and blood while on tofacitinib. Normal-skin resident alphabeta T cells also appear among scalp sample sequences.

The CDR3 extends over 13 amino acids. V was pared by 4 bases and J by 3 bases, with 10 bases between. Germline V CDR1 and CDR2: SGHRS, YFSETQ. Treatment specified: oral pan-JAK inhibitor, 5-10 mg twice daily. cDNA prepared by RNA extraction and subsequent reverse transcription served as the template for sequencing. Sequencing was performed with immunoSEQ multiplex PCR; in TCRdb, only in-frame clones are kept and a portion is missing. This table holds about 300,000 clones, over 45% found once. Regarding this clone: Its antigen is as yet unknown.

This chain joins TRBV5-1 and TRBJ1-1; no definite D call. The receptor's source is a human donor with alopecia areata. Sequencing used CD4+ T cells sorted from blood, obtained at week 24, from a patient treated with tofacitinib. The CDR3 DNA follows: TGCGCCAGCAGCACGACAACTGACACTGAAGCTTTCTTT. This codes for CASSTTTDTEAFF.